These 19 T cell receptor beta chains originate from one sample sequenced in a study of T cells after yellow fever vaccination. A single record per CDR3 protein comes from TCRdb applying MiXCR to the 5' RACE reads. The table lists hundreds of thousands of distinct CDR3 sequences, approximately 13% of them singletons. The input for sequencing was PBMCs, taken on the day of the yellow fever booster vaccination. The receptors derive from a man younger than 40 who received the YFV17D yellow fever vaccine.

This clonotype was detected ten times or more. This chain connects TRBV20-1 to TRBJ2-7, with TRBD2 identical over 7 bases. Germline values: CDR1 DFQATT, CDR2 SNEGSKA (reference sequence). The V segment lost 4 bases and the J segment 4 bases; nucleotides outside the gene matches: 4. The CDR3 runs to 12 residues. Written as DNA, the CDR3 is TGCAGTGCTAAGGCGGGAGCGTACGAGCAGTACTTC. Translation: CSAKAGAYEQYF.

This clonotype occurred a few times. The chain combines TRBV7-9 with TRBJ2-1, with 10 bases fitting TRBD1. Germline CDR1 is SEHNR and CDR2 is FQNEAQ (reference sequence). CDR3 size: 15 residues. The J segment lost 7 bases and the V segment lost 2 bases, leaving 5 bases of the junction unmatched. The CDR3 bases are TGTGCCAGCAGCTTAAGGGGACAGGGGTGGAATGAGCAGTTCTTC. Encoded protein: CASSLRGQGWNEQFF.

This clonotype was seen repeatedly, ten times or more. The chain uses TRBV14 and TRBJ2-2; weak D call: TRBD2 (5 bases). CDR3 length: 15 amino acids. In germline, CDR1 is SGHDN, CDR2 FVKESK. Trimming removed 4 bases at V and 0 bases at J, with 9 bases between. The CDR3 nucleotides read TGTGCCAGCAGCCTCGGGGTTTCGAACACCGGGGAGCTGTTTTTT. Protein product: CASSLGVSNTGELFF. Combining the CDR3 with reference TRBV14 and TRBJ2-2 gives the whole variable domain EAGVTQFPSHSVIEKGQTVTLRCDPISGHDNLYWYRRVMGKEIKFLLHFVKESKQDESGMPNNRFLAERTGGTYSTLKVQPAELEDSGVYFCASSLGVSNTGELFFGEGSRLTVL.

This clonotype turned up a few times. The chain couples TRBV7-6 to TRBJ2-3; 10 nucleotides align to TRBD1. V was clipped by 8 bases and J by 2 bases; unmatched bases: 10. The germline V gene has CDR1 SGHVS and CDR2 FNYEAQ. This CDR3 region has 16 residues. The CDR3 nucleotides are TGTGCCAGCGCTTGGACAGGGGGATCCCTCACAGATACGCAGTATTTT. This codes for CASAWTGGSLTDTQYF.

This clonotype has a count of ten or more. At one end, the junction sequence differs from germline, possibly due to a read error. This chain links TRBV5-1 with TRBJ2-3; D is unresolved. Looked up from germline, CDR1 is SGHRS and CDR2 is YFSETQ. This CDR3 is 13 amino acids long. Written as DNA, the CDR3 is TGTGCCAGCAGTTTTAGAGGAGCCGATACGCAGTATTTT. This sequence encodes CASSFRGADTQYF.

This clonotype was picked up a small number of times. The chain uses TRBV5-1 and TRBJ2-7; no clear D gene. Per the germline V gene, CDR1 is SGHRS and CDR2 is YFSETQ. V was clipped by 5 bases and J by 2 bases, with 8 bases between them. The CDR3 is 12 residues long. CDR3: CASRASTYEQYF. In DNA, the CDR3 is TGCGCCAGCAGGGCTTCCACCTACGAGCAGTACTTC.

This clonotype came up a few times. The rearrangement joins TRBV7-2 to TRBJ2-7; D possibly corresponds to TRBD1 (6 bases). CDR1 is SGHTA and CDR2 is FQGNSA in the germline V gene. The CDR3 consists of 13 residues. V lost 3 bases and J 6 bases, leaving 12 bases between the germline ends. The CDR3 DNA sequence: TGTGCCAGCAGCTTTCACAGGGAGAGCGAGCAGTACTTC. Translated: CASSFHRESEQYF.

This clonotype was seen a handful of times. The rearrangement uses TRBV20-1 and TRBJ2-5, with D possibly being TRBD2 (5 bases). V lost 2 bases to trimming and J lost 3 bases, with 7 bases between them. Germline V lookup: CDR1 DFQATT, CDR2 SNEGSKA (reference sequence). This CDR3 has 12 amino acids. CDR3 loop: CSARKAEETQYF. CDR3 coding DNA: TGCAGTGCTAGAAAAGCGGAAGAGACCCAGTACTTC.

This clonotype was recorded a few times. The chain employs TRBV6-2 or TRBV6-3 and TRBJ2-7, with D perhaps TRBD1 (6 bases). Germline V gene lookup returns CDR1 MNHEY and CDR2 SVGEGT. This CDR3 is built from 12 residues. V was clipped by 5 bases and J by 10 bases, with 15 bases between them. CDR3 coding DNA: TGTGCCAGCAGTACTACCCCGGACAGACAGTACTTC. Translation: CASSTTPDRQYF.

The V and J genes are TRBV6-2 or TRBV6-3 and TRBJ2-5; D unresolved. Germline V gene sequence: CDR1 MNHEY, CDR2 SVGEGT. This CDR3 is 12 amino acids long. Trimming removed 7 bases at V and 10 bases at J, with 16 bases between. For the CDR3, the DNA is TGTGCCAGCACCTCTCAGTATAGTGTCCAGTACTTC. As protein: CASTSQYSVQYF.

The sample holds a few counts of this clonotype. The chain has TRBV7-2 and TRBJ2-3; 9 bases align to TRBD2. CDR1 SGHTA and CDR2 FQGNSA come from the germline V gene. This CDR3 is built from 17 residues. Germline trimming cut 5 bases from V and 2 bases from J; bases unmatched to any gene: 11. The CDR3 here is CASSTLPREGFTDTQYF. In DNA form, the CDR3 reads TGTGCCAGCAGCACGCTCCCGCGGGAGGGTTTCACAGATACGCAGTATTTT. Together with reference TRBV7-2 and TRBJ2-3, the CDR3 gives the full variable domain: GAGVSQSPSNKVTEKGKDVELRCDPISGHTALYWYRQSLGQGLEFLIYFQGNSAPDKSGLPSDRFSAERTGGSVSTLTIQRTQQEDSAVYLCASSTLPREGFTDTQYFGPGTRLTVL.

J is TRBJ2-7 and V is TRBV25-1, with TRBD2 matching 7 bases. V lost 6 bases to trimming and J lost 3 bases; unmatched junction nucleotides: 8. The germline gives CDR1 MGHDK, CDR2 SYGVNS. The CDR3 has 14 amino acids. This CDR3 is CASSPGRIDYEQYF. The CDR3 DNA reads TGTGCCAGCAGCCCCGGGAGGATTGACTACGAGCAGTACTTC.

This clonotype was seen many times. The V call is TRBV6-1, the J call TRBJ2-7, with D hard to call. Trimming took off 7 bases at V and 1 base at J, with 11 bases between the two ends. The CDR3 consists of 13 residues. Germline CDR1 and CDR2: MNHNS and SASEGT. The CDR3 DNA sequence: TGTGCCAGCAATCGTGGCGGTTCCTACGAGCAGTACTTC. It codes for CASNRGGSYEQYF.

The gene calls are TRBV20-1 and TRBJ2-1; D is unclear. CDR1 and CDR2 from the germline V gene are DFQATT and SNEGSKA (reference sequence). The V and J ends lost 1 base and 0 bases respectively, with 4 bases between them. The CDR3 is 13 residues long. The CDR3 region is CSARGASYNEQFF. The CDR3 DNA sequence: TGCAGTGCTAGAGGCGCCTCCTACAATGAGCAGTTCTTC.

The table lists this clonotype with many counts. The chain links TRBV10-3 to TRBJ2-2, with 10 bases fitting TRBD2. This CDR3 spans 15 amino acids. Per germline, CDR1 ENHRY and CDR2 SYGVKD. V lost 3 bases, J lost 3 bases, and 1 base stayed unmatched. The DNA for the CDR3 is TGTGCCATCAGTGAAGCGGGAGGGTACACCGGGGAGCTGTTTTTT. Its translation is CAISEAGGYTGELFF.

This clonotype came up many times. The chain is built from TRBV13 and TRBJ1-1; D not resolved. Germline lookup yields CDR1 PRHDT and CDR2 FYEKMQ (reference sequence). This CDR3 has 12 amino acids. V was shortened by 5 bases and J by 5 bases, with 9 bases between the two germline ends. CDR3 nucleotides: TGTGCCAGCAGCCAGACCGCGACTGAAGCTTTCTTT. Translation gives CASSQTATEAFF.

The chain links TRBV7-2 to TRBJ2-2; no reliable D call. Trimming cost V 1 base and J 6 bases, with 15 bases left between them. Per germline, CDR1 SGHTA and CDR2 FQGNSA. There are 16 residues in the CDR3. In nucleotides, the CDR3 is TGTGCCAGCAGCTTAGAAGCCCTCCCATACGCCGGGGAGCTGTTTTTT. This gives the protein CASSLEALPYAGELFF. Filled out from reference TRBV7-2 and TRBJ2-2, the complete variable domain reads GAGVSQSPSNKVTEKGKDVELRCDPISGHTALYWYRQSLGQGLEFLIYFQGNSAPDKSGLPSDRFSAERTGGSVSTLTIQRTQQEDSAVYLCASSLEALPYAGELFFGEGSRLTVL.

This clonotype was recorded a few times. The CDR3 nucleotides are TGCAGTGCTAGAGCAGGGGATCGGTGGAACACTGAAGCTTTCTTT. This encodes CSARAGDRWNTEAFF. This chain links TRBV20-1 with TRBJ1-1, with D tentatively TRBD1 (6 bases). CDR1 is DFQATT, CDR2 SNEGSKA, per germline (reference sequence). The V gene lost 1 base and the J gene lost 1 base, with 13 bases spanning the gap. This CDR3 is 15 amino acids long.

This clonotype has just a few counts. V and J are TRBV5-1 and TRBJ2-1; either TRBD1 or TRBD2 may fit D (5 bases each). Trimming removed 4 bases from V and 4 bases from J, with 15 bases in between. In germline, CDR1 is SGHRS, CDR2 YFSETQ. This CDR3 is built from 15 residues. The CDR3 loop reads CASSRPGPPYNEQFF. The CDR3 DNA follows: TGCGCCAGCAGCAGGCCGGGACCACCATACAATGAGCAGTTCTTC.